This TCR beta chain stems from a study of T cells expressing NK-cell markers. Germline loops: CDR1 LNHNV, CDR2 YYDKDF (reference sequence). This CDR3 contains 14 residues. TCR beta cDNA was generated via 5'RACE template switching incorporating UMIs. TCRdb reworked the 5' RACE reads into one entry per CDR3 protein, no DNA. This sample contains about 550,000 distinct CDR3 sequences. Sequencing used blood T cells: a sorted CD56 or NKG2C T cell subset, CD4+ or CD8+ T cells, or bulk PBMC T cells (not recorded which). The chain combines TRBV15 with TRBJ2-7; TCRdb names TRBD1, which stays unverified in the absence of DNA. The sequence was collected from a man aged 18 to 30 in good health. The CDR3 sequence: CATSFRDRIYEQYF.